The 6 T cell receptor beta chains presented below share a single source sample, sequenced in a study of blood T cells in healthy people across ages. The second PCR ran about 6 to 12 cycles with a sample-barcoded 5' primer and J-beta primers. MiXCR was run by TCRdb on the 5' RACE reads, yielding one entry per CDR3 protein. The sample has some 900,000 distinct CDR3 sequences, roughly 43% seen once; the top ten hold about an eighth. The sample comprised blood. The receptor source for this set is a man younger than 45 in good health.

Details on this clonotype: It may be a read error: a sequence one base away is much more abundant. The CDR3 DNA reads TGTGCCAGCAGTTACAGGGCCACAGATACGCAGTATTTT. This gives the protein CASSYRATDTQYF. This chain uses TRBV6-5 with TRBJ2-3; D is uncertain. Trimming took off 2 bases at V and 2 bases at J, with 5 bases between the two ends. The germline V gene has CDR1 MNHEY and CDR2 SVGAGI. The CDR3 is 13 amino acids.

V usage is TRBV27 and J usage is TRBJ1-5; no firm D call. Between the trimmed V and J ends, which lost 5 bases and 0 bases, there was a span of 11 bases. The CDR3 loop spans 15 amino acids. Per the germline V gene, CDR1 is MNHEY and CDR2 is SMNVEV (reference sequence). CDR3 sequence (DNA): TGTGCCAGCAGTCCTATCGGGCCTAGCAATCAGCCCCAGCATTTT. It yields the protein CASSPIGPSNQPQHF.

In DNA form, the CDR3 reads TGCGCCAGCAGCCAAGATCGGTTCGGGGGCCGCTCCTACGAGCAGTACTTC. This translates into CASSQDRFGGRSYEQYF. J is TRBJ2-7 and V is TRBV4-3; D tentatively reads TRBD1 or TRBD2 (6 bases each). V dropped 0 bases and J dropped 0 bases, with 15 bases sitting between them. CDR1 and CDR2 from the germline V gene are LGHNA and YSLEER. This CDR3 comprises 17 residues.

This clonotype was detected only a few times. This chain links TRBV5-1 with TRBJ1-2, with 7 bases fitting TRBD1. The CDR3 is 14 amino acids. CDR1 and CDR2 (germline): SGHRS, YFSETQ. The J segment lost 4 bases and the V segment lost 4 bases, leaving 7 bases of the junction unmatched. The CDR3 DNA sequence: TGCGCCAGCAGCGTCGACAGGGCCAGCTATGGCTACACCTTC. This codes for CASSVDRASYGYTF.

The genes are TRBV28 and TRBJ2-7; 10 bases fit TRBD1. The CDR3 spans 16 residues. V shed 6 bases, J shed 3 bases, and the junction held 11 bases outside the gene matches. From germline, CDR1 is MDHEN and CDR2 SYDVKM. CDR3 loop: CASRKGGTGVFYEQYF. In DNA, the CDR3 is TGTGCCAGCAGAAAGGGCGGGACAGGGGTTTTCTACGAGCAGTACTTC.

A remark on this clonotype: Compared with germline, one end of the junction differs, possibly owing to a read error. This sequence joins TRBV15 and TRBJ2-7; 8 nucleotides agree with TRBD1. The germline V gene encodes CDR1 LNHNV and CDR2 YYDKDF (reference sequence). CDR3 length: 14 residues. Written as DNA, the CDR3 is TGTGGCACCAGCAGAGATCGACAGGGGAACGAGCAGTACTTC. Encoded protein: CGTSRDRQGNEQYF.